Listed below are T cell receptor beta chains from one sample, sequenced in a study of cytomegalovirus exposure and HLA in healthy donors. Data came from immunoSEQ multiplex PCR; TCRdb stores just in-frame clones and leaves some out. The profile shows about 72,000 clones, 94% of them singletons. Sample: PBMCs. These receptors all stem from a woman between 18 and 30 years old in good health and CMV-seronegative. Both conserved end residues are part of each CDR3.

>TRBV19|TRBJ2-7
CASSSGQGVDEQYF
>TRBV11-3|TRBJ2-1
CASSLGGGAVDEQFF
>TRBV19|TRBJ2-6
CASSISGGSGANVLTF
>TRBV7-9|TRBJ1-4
CASSPDSNYNEKLFF
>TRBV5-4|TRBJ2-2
CASSLRQGVLPGELFF
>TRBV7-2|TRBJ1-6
CASSLGLPAPLHF
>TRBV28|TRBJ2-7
CASSAPGSSSYEQYF
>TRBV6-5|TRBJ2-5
CASSYSPRVTEAQYF
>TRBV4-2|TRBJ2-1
CASSQAEGGGPSNEQFF
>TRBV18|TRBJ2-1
CASSGRASEVNEQFF
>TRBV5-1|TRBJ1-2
CASSLVFGEGYTF
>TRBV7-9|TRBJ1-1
CASSLTANTEAFF
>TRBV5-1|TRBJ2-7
CASSLQPGQGTYEQYF
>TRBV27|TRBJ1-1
CASSLIGQPNTEAFF
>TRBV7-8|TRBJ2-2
CASVGFAGTQNTGELFF
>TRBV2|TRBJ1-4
CASRTPGSFLDLFF
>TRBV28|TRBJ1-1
CASSARQGRTTEAFF
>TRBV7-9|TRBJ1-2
CASSLGQGLNYGYTF
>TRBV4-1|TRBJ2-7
CASSLTRAGRVYEQYF
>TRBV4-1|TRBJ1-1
CASSQDRGGRTEAFF
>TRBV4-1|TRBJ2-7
CASSQEVRDRGVEQYF
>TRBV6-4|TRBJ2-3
CASSDGGADGTDTQYF
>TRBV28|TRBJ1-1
CASSQRTGATEAFF
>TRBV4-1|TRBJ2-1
CASSQVGQGVWDEQFF
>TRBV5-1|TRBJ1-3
CASSFTGSGNTIYF
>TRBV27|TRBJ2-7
CASSQGQGGVEQYF
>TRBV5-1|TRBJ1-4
CASSLVVDEKLFF
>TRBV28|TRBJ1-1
CASSSAPGQVATEAFF
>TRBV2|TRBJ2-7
CASSERGGSSYEQYF
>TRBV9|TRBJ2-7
CASSAAAGGSYEQYF
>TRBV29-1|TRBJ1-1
CSVRRLGGVNTEAFF
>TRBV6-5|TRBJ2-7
CASRIQDSSYEQYF
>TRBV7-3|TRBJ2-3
CASSLRGLAGGGGSDTQYF
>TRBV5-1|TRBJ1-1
CASSFGVSEAFF
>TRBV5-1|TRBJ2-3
CASSLFSGGTDTQYF
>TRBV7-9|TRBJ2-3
CASSLRPSGTQYF
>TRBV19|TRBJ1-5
CASSTAQVSNQPQHF
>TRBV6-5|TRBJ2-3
CASSYSYGTSTDTQYF
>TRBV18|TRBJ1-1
CASSPRQFLETEAFF
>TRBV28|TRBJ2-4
CASSWAGGYPKNIQYF
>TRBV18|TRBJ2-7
CASSPPPSLGLAGGLQQYF
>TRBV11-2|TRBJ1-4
CASSSGTGPLF
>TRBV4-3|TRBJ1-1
CASSQASGTEAFF
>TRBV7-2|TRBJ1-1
CASSLDGPVRLNTEAFF
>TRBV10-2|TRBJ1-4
CASRTDEKLFF
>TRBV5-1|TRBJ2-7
CASSFGTGNSYEQYF
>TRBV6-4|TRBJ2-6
CASSESLLSGANVLTF
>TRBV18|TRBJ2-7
CASSPGQGRAYEQYF
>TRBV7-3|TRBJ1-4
CASSITGGTNEKLFF
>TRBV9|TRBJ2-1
CASSDTSYNEQFF
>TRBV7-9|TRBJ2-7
CASSGLATPGYEQYF
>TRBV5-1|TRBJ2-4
CASSLGWTAILAKNIQYF
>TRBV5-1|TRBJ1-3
CASSVSYGTGGNTIYF
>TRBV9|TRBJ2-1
CASSVVGSVYNEQFF
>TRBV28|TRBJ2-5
CASSSLILAGVNIGLGTQYF